Listed below are T cell receptor beta chains from one sample, sequenced in a study of cytomegalovirus exposure and HLA in healthy donors. TCRdb's copy holds only in-frame clones and misses some; the assay was immunoSEQ multiplex PCR. This table has some 170,000 clones, 80% to 90% appearing once. Sequencing input: PBMCs. Receptors were obtained from a woman younger than 45 in good health and CMV-seronegative. CDR3s leave out the opening cysteine and the closing phenylalanine or tryptophan.

V: TRBV5-1; CDR3: ASSQVATTGELF
V: TRBV5-4; CDR3: ASSFGGYEQY
V: TRBV9; CDR3: ASSPTPLAGNEQY
V: TRBV4-2; CDR3: ASSPPAGSNTGELF
V: TRBV2; CDR3: ASSEHEIGQPQH
V: TRBV10-3; CDR3: AISRGELDGYT
V: TRBV6-5; CDR3: ASSWTGFNEQF
V: TRBV14; CDR3: ASSPRQMRLDTQY
V: TRBV28; CDR3: ASSGTSSGYEQY
V: TRBV6-4; CDR3: ASITHHREAKLF
V: TRBV7-9; CDR3: ASRSSTDTQY
V: TRBV5-5; CDR3: ASSLIPGDSPLH
V: TRBV10-2; CDR3: ASSRTRNTGELF
V: TRBV19; CDR3: ASSTLRQVKDQPQH
V: TRBV29-1; CDR3: SVEDRGEKLF
V: TRBV7-9; CDR3: ASSSYRYRDDYGYT
V: TRBV6-5; CDR3: ASTTRSYEQY
V: TRBV19; CDR3: ASSKWDTEAF
V: TRBV27; CDR3: ASSLEAEPNYGYT
V: TRBV7-8; CDR3: ASSPRVGREFPYEQY
V: TRBV19; CDR3: ASRSGGSLTDTQY
V: TRBV4-1; CDR3: ASSPGTGPTYEQY
V: TRBV7-2; CDR3: ASSSKNYGELF
V: TRBV7-9; CDR3: ASSLGNQPQH
V: TRBV28; CDR3: ASSWTSGYEQY
V: TRBV4-2; CDR3: ASSLTGLKGNEQF
V: TRBV7-3; CDR3: ASSLGGLYNEQF
V: TRBV7-2; CDR3: ASSLKSTGPYYGYT
V: TRBV28; CDR3: ASSFKPGTAAYEQY
V: TRBV30; CDR3: AWGGWIQPQH
V: TRBV19; CDR3: ASSIVPGPNQPQH
V: TRBV7-3; CDR3: ASSFGVASNEQF
V: TRBV25-1; CDR3: ASSVVNTEAF
V: TRBV6-5; CDR3: ASSTLGTVIYEQY
V: TRBV6-1; CDR3: ASTVDSNQPQH
V: TRBV6-1; CDR3: ASSEFPSRAQTQY
V: TRBV4-2; CDR3: ASSPKIGRFSYEQY
V: TRBV28; CDR3: ASSPGGRSWGYT
V: TRBV14; CDR3: ASSQPTPRGDYGYT
V: TRBV15; CDR3: ATSREQGSNQPQH
V: TRBV27; CDR3: ASSFGVSPLH